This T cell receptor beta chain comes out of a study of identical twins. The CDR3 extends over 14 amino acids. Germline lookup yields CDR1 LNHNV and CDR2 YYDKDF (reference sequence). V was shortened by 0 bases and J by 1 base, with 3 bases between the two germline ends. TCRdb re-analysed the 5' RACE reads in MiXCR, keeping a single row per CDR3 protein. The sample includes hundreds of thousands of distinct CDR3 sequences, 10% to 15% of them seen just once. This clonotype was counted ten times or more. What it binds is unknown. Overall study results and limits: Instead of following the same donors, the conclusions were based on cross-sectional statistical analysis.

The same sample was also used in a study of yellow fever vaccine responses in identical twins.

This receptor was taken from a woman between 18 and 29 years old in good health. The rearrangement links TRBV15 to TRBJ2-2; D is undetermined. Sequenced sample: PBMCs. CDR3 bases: TGTGCCACCAGCAGAGATCGGAACACCGGGGAGCTGTTTTTT. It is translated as CATSRDRNTGELFF.